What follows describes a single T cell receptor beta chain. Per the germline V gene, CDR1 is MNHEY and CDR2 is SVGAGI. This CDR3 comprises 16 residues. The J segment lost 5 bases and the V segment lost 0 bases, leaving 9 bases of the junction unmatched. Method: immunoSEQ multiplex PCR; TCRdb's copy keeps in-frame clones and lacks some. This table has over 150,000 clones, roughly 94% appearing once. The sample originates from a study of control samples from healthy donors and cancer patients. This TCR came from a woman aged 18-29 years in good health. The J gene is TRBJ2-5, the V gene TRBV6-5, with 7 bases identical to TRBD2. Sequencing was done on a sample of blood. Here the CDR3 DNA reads TGTGCCAGCAGTTACTCTGGCGGGGGACCGGGGGAGACCCAGTACTTC. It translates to CASSYSGGGPGETQYF.